This T cell receptor (beta chain) was obtained from a study of Ad26.COV2.S vaccination and SARS-CoV-2 variants. Study-level points and caveats: Breadth of non-spike TCRs did not differ between vaccinees and placebo recipients.

This clone showed up just once. Its target is not known. The V gene's germline CDR1 is KGHSH and CDR2 LQKENI. This CDR3 is built from 15 residues. Trimming cost V 8 bases and J 0 bases; bases outside gene matches: 7. The treatment here: roughly 18 received Ad26.COV2.S at low or high dose, single or two shots; several received placebo; per-sample allocation not given. After the first vaccine or placebo injection, samples were drawn on day 63. This table comes from immunoSEQ multiplex PCR, and its TCRdb copy is limited to in-frame clones, with some not included. The sample carries around 340,000 clones, approximately 90% recorded once.

This sample comprised peripheral blood, obtained in a trial of Ad26.COV2.S vaccine versus placebo. The chain uses TRBV18 and TRBJ1-3; 7 bases line up with TRBD1. The sequence derives from a person aged 18-60 years who received the Ad26.COV2.S COVID-19 vaccine or a placebo. CDR3 DNA sequence: TGTGCCAGCGCCGACAGGGAAAGCTCTGGAAACACCATATATTTT. The encoded protein is CASADRESSGNTIYF.